The 24 T cell receptor beta chains reported below all come from one sample, sequenced in a study of blood T cell repertoires in COVID-19. Only in-frame clones appear in the TCRdb table, and some are missing; sequencing was by immunoSEQ multiplex PCR. Of over 150,000 clones in the sample, roughly 86% were seen once. What was sequenced was peripheral blood. The receptor set was obtained from a man in his 60s with COVID-19, enrolled during active disease.

A few counts support this clone. The chain uses TRBV6-2 or TRBV6-3 and TRBJ2-7, with 9 bases matching TRBD1. The CDR3 length is 14 residues. Germline CDR1 MNHEY, CDR2 SVGEGT. J lost 4 bases, V lost 5 bases, and 6 bases had no gene match. CDR3 protein: CASSQQGAIYEQYF. The DNA of the CDR3 is TGTGCCAGCAGTCAACAGGGGGCGATTTACGAGCAGTACTTC.

The genes are TRBV5-4 and TRBJ1-4; 10 bases map to TRBD1. CDR1 SGHNT and CDR2 YYREEE come from the germline V gene (reference sequence). The CDR3 extends over 17 amino acids. The V gene end was trimmed by 1 base and the J gene end by 2 bases; junction bases not matched to a gene: 5. The CDR3, as DNA: TGTGCCAGCAGCTTGAAAGACAGGGGGCTTACTAATGAAAAACTGTTTTTT. This translates into CASSLKDRGLTNEKLFF.

The chain couples TRBV19 to TRBJ1-3; D possibly corresponds to TRBD1 (5 bases). Trimming left V 4 bases short and J 8 bases short, with 12 bases between. CDR1 and CDR2 from the germline V gene are LNHDA and SQIVND (reference sequence). This CDR3 has 13 residues. The CDR3, as DNA: TGTGCCAGTAGTAGAATTGGGGCTGACACCATATATTTT. Residues: CASSRIGADTIYF.

The rearrangement joins TRBV24-1 to TRBJ1-2; D unresolved. CDR1 is KGHDR, CDR2 SFDVKD, per germline. The V and J ends lost 6 bases and 2 bases respectively, with 12 bases between them. The CDR3 is 14 amino acids. In DNA, the CDR3 is TGTGCCACCAGTCCCCCCGGGGTCAACTATGGCTACACCTTC. It translates to CATSPPGVNYGYTF.

The CDR3 DNA reads TGTGCCAGTAGTAGCGAGGGGGGGAACGAGCAGTACTTC. Protein product: CASSSEGGNEQYF. The J gene is TRBJ2-7, the V gene TRBV19; D may be TRBD2 (7 bases). Germline V lookup: CDR1 LNHDA, CDR2 SQIVND (reference sequence). The CDR3 is 13 residues long. Trimming stripped 4 bases from V and 5 bases from J, with 12 bases between.

The chain is built from TRBV6-2 or TRBV6-3 and TRBJ2-1, with D maybe TRBD1 (6 bases). The V and J ends lost 4 bases and 0 bases respectively, with 19 bases between them. The CDR3 loop spans 18 amino acids. CDR1 is MNHEY, CDR2 SVGEGT, per germline. CDR3 sequence reads: CASSFDSNRDRSYNEQFF. The CDR3, as DNA: TGTGCCAGCAGTTTTGACTCGAACAGGGACCGCTCCTACAATGAGCAGTTCTTC.

J is TRBJ1-5 and V is TRBV23-1, with D possibly TRBD1 on 5 matching bases. TRBV23-1 is labeled an ORF, and its function is uncertain. This CDR3 region has 17 residues. V shed 2 bases and J shed 2 bases, with 16 bases lying between them. In DNA, the CDR3 is TGCGCCAGCAGTCAACCCCGGGAGGGGAAGCGCAATCAGCCCCAGCATTTT. This gives the protein CASSQPREGKRNQPQHF.

The chain links TRBV29-1 to TRBJ2-1; 7 bases match TRBD1. The J segment lost 8 bases and the V segment lost 7 bases, leaving 5 bases of the junction unmatched. This CDR3 region has 11 residues. Germline V gives CDR1 SQVTM, CDR2 ANQGSEA. The CDR3 coding sequence is TGCAGCGCAGGGGGTGGAGATGAGCAGTTCTTC. Translated, it gives CSAGGGDEQFF.

This sequence joins TRBV6-5 and TRBJ1-2, with 12 bases matching TRBD1. The V gene's germline CDR1 is MNHEY and CDR2 SVGAGI. The V gene end was trimmed by 6 bases and the J gene end by 4 bases; junction bases not matched to a gene: 0. The CDR3 consists of 13 residues. CDR3 protein: CASRGQGAYGYTF. The CDR3 DNA sequence: TGTGCCAGCAGGGGACAGGGGGCCTATGGCTACACCTTC.

The chain employs TRBV19 and TRBJ1-5, with 9 bases lining up with TRBD1. The CDR3 length is 17 residues. Losses at the gene ends were 5 bases for V and 4 bases for J; bases not matched to a gene: 12. The germline CDR1 and CDR2 sequences are LNHDA and SQIVND (reference sequence). As DNA, the CDR3 is TGTGCCAGTAGTCCAACCCCGGACAGGGGCCCAAATCAGCCCCAGCATTTT. As protein: CASSPTPDRGPNQPQHF. The entire variable domain, with the rest obtained from reference TRBV19 and TRBJ1-5, is as follows: DGGITQSPKYLFRKEGQNVTLSCEQNLNHDAMYWYRQDPGQGLRLIYYSQIVNDFQKGDIAEGYSVSREKKESFPLTVTSAQKNPTAFYLCASSPTPDRGPNQPQHFGDGTRLSIL.

The V gene is TRBV12-3 or TRBV12-4, the J gene TRBJ2-7, with D maybe TRBD2 (6 bases). This CDR3 region has 13 residues. The germline V and J ends were trimmed by 6 bases and 3 bases, with 12 bases remaining between them. CDR3 DNA sequence: TGTGCCAGCAGGGGGGGAATAAACTACGAGCAGTACTTC. Amino acid sequence: CASRGGINYEQYF.

The chain joins TRBV27 to TRBJ1-6; 7 bases line up with TRBD1. Per the germline V gene, CDR1 is MNHEY and CDR2 is SMNVEV (reference sequence). V was clipped by 4 bases and J by 9 bases; unmatched bases: 12. There are 16 residues in the CDR3. This CDR3 is CASSSPRQGFGSPLHF. CDR3 DNA: TGTGCCAGCAGTTCCCCTAGACAGGGTTTTGGTTCACCCCTCCACTTT.

The chain joins TRBV27 to TRBJ2-2; 11 nucleotides line up with TRBD2. The CDR3 is 17 amino acids. The V gene end was trimmed by 3 bases and the J gene end by 1 base; junction bases not matched to a gene: 4. Per germline, CDR1 MNHEY and CDR2 SMNVEV (reference sequence). The CDR3 spells CASSFITSGGNTGELFF. CDR3 coding DNA: TGTGCCAGCAGTTTTATTACTAGCGGGGGGAACACCGGGGAGCTGTTTTTT.

This clone was recorded once. J is TRBJ2-3 and V is TRBV7-9; D unresolved. The germline CDR1 and CDR2 sequences are SEHNR and FQNEAQ (reference sequence). The CDR3 extends over 17 amino acids. V was shortened by 0 bases and J by 6 bases, with 19 bases between the two germline ends. CDR3: CASSLAELTAGPDTQYF. The CDR3 nucleotides read TGTGCCAGCAGCTTAGCTGAGTTGACGGCAGGTCCGGATACGCAGTATTTT. Filled out from reference TRBV7-9 and TRBJ2-3, the complete variable domain reads DTGVSQNPRHKITKRGQNVTFRCDPISEHNRLYWYRQTLGQGPEFLTYFQNEAQLEKSRLLSDRFSAERPKGSFSTLEIQRTEQGDSAMYLCASSLAELTAGPDTQYFGPGTRLTVL.

V gene TRBV19 combines with J gene TRBJ1-4, with 7 bases identical to TRBD1. V dropped 5 bases and J dropped 5; count of bases not matched to a gene: 8. The germline V gene encodes CDR1 LNHDA and CDR2 SQIVND (reference sequence). This CDR3 has 15 residues. CDR3 amino acids: CASSFGQVNNEKLFF. CDR3 in DNA: TGTGCCAGTAGTTTCGGACAGGTGAACAATGAAAAACTGTTTTTT.

The chain carries TRBV19 and TRBJ2-1, with 14 nucleotides matching TRBD2. Per germline, CDR1 LNHDA and CDR2 SQIVND (reference sequence). The CDR3 contains 16 residues. The trim removed 6 bases at V and 8 bases at J, leaving 9 bases unmatched. CDR3 sequence (DNA): TGTGCCAGTAGAGGCGCGGGACTAGCGGGAGAACATGAGCAGTTCTTC. Encoded protein: CASRGAGLAGEHEQFF. Based on the CDR3 plus reference TRBV19 and TRBJ2-1, the full variable domain is DGGITQSPKYLFRKEGQNVTLSCEQNLNHDAMYWYRQDPGQGLRLIYYSQIVNDFQKGDIAEGYSVSREKKESFPLTVTSAQKNPTAFYLCASRGAGLAGEHEQFFGPGTRLTVL.

The chain uses TRBV4-2 and TRBJ2-2; possibly TRBD2 for D (6 bases). CDR1 and CDR2 from the germline V gene are LGHNA and YNFKEQ. CDR3 length: 20 residues. Trimming removed 2 bases at V and 2 bases at J, with 24 bases between. Written as DNA, the CDR3 is TGTGCCAGCAGCCAACGTCAGTCGAGACTAGTCACGCCTAACACCGGGGAGCTGTTTTTT. This gives the protein CASSQRQSRLVTPNTGELFF.

This chain connects TRBV7-2 to TRBJ2-7, with 8 bases fitting TRBD2. The CDR3 has 16 residues. The junction had 12 bases not matched to a gene; V was cut back by 4 bases and J by 4 bases. The germline CDR1 and CDR2 sequences are SGHTA and FQGNSA. CDR3 residues: CASSSFKSSGTYEQYF. Here the CDR3 DNA reads TGTGCCAGCAGCTCCTTTAAGAGTAGCGGGACTTACGAGCAGTACTTC.

V is TRBV14 and J is TRBJ1-5; D is perhaps TRBD1 (5 bases). Deletions cut 2 bases from V and 7 bases from J, with 12 bases between. Germline CDR1 is SGHDN and CDR2 is FVKESK. CDR3 length equals 14 residues. For the CDR3, the DNA is TGTGCCAGCAGCCAACAGGGAAGTTCCCAGCCCCAGCATTTT. Translating it yields CASSQQGSSQPQHF.

The chain combines TRBV18 with TRBJ2-1; no firm D call. V gave up 3 bases and J gave up 4 bases, with 19 bases separating them. Germline assignment: CDR1 KGHSH and CDR2 LQKENI. The CDR3 contains 17 residues. The CDR3: CASSPNAVFGSYNEQFF. CDR3 sequence (DNA): TGTGCCAGCTCACCCAACGCAGTTTTTGGTTCATACAATGAGCAGTTCTTC.

The chain has TRBV7-3 and TRBJ2-7, with TRBD2 identical over 7 bases. The CDR3 loop spans 14 amino acids. V was pared by 2 bases and J by 5 bases, with 6 bases of the junction left unmatched. Germline CDR1 SGHTA, CDR2 FQGTGA. CDR3 in DNA: TGTGCCAGCAGCTTACGCGGGGGTTTCAACGAGCAGTACTTC. It codes for CASSLRGGFNEQYF.

The rearrangement joins TRBV4-1 to TRBJ1-6, with D tentatively TRBD1 (5 bases). CDR1 is MGHRA and CDR2 is YSYEKL in the germline V gene. This CDR3 region has 13 residues. The germline V and J ends were trimmed by 2 bases and 10 bases, with 9 bases remaining between them. Written as DNA, the CDR3 is TGCGCCAGCAGCCAACTACGGGGGTCACCCCTCCACTTT. Protein sequence: CASSQLRGSPLHF.

V usage is TRBV12-3 or TRBV12-4 and J usage is TRBJ1-2; D is undetermined. Trimming shortened V by 2 bases and J by 4 bases, and 8 bases separated the two germline ends. The CDR3 loop spans 13 amino acids. CDR3 sequence reads: CASSLNGIYGYTF. In DNA, the CDR3 is TGTGCCAGCAGTTTAAACGGGATCTATGGCTACACCTTC.

The rearrangement uses TRBV2 and TRBJ1-5, with TRBD1 matching over 7 bases. Germline CDR1 SNHLY, CDR2 FYNNEI. The length of the CDR3 is 13 residues. J lost 4 bases, V lost 10 bases, and 7 bases had no gene match. The CDR3 region has the DNA TGTGCCACAGCCGGACAGGCGAATCAGCCCCAGCATTTT. It specifies CATAGQANQPQHF.